This TCR beta chain comes out of a study of graft-versus-host responses after intestinal transplantation. About the research overall: Transplantation in recipients was multivisceral, liver-intestinal, or isolated intestinal. Overall study findings and caveats: Early after transplant, HvG clones declined as circulating GvH clones peaked. Across patients carrying graft-donor T cell macrochimerism, allografts held high graft-versus-host to host-versus-graft clonal ratios. Detection of GvH clones occurred in recipient marrow, and some had their first appearance in ileum or blood.

About this clone: Its antigen is not identified.

Produced via immunoSEQ multiplex PCR; TCRdb's table is partial and in-frame only. The profile shows about 25,000 clones, roughly 82% of them singletons. The source material was unstimulated CD8+ T cells sorted from spleen or lymph node cells, sampled before transplant. The TCR was taken from a human donor who was the organ donor for an intestinal transplant.

CDR3 coding DNA: TGTGCCAGCAGTCCCCTCGGAGAAAGCAATCAGCCCCAGCATTTT. Its protein product is CASSPLGESNQPQHF. This chain connects TRBV27 to TRBJ1-5; D gene ambiguous. The V end was cut by 5 bases, the J end by 1 base, with 12 bases between. Germline-derived CDR1 and CDR2 are MNHEY and SMNVEV (reference sequence). The CDR3 runs 15 residues.